Sequencing of this T cell receptor (beta chain) was carried out in a study of blood T cells in healthy people across ages. Study-wide background: The capture of about one barcoded beta molecule per two T cells was achieved by template switching.

CDR1 and CDR2 (germline): SGHRS, YFSETQ. V was shortened by 4 bases and J by 1 base, with 8 bases between the two germline ends. The length of the CDR3 is 14 residues. With a J-beta primer mix and a sample-barcoded 5' primer, a second PCR ran about 6 to 11 cycles. TCRdb called the 5' RACE reads again in MiXCR, with one record for every CDR3 protein. The data contain about 640,000 distinct CDR3 sequences, 58% of them singletons. This clonotype originated in a man aged 55 to 69 in good health. The sequenced sample consisted of blood. The chain is built from TRBV5-1 and TRBJ2-2; a possible D gene is TRBD1 (5 bases). The CDR3: CASSLGQNTGELFF. In nucleotides, the CDR3 is TGCGCCAGCAGCCTCGGACAGAACACCGGGGAGCTGTTTTTT.